What follows describes a single T cell receptor (beta chain). Cohort 3 recovered donors had two negative PCRs, clearance, or symptom resolution. These data originate in a study of blood T cell repertoires in COVID-19. Across the whole study: Samples came from the United States, Italy and Spain, spanning acute and convalescent COVID-19. The cDNA or gDNA used as material had been derived from T cells, B-cell-depleted T cells, or PBMCs.

Study processing details: Estimates of nucleated cell counts were drawn from the amplification of reference gene primers. Using immunoSEQ multiplex PCR, the repertoire was profiled, and TCRdb retains in-frame clones only, with some absent. For V, J and clone size, that table is used; D and trimming come from the DNA. The sample yields about 190,000 clones, roughly 83% seen once. The CDR3 extends over 15 amino acids. Trimming took 7 bases from V and 5 from J; bases not matched to a gene: 12. CDR1 and CDR2 (germline): SQVTM, ANQGSEA. The chain recombines TRBV29-1 with TRBJ2-1; 9 bases fit TRBD1. Sequences were obtained from PBMCs or T cells enriched from blood (not recorded which). This TCR was recovered from a woman in her twenties or thirties who had recovered from COVID-19. The CDR3 sequence: CSARAYRGQHNEQFF. In DNA, the CDR3 is TGCAGCGCCCGCGCCTACAGGGGGCAACACAATGAGCAGTTCTTC.